This T cell receptor beta chain was profiled in a study of control samples from healthy donors and cancer patients. The table came from immunoSEQ multiplex PCR; TCRdb's copy has only in-frame clones and leaves some out. The table includes tens of thousands of clones, 70% to 85% detected once. The specimen sequenced was PBMCs. This clonotype was obtained from a man in his 70s with lung cancer.

CDR3: CASTPTDDYGYTF. The CDR3 DNA follows: TGTGCCAGTACCCCGACCGACGACTATGGCTACACCTTC. V gene TRBV19 combines with J gene TRBJ1-2; D call uncertain. CDR1 is LNHDA, CDR2 SQIVND, per germline (reference sequence). The CDR3 consists of 13 residues. Trimming stripped 7 bases from V and 3 bases from J, with 12 bases between.